The 19 T cell receptor beta chains below come from one sample, sequenced in a study of blood T cell repertoires in COVID-19. Assay: immunoSEQ multiplex PCR; the TCRdb copy retains only in-frame clones and omits some. The table lists roughly 110,000 clones, around four fifths of them singletons, with roughly 8% in the top ten. Sequencing was done on a sample of peripheral blood. These receptors were taken from a middle-aged woman with acute or convalescent COVID-19.

The chain has TRBV5-1 and TRBJ1-1, with unresolved D. Trimming removed 0 bases from V and 1 base from J, with 7 bases in between. CDR1 is SGHRS, CDR2 YFSETQ, per germline. This CDR3 comprises 14 residues. The DNA for the CDR3 is TGCGCCAGCAGCTTGGAAGCCGGGAACACTGAAGCTTTCTTT. Its protein product is CASSLEAGNTEAFF.

The rearrangement joins TRBV4-1 to TRBJ1-5, with a possible D match to TRBD1 (6 bases). This CDR3 spans 15 amino acids. Trimming left V 0 bases short and J 4 bases short, with 10 bases between. Germline V CDR1 and CDR2: MGHRA, YSYEKL. This CDR3 is CASSQEWQGNQPQHF. CDR3 nucleotides: TGCGCCAGCAGCCAAGAGTGGCAGGGGAATCAGCCCCAGCATTTT.

This rearrangement joins TRBV4-1 to TRBJ1-4; D is uncertain. The CDR3 totals 16 residues. Trimming removed 4 bases from V and 3 bases from J, with 15 bases in between. From germline, CDR1 is MGHRA and CDR2 YSYEKL. CDR3 sequence reads: CASSRLPPGPNEKLFF. The DNA for the CDR3 is TGCGCCAGCAGCCGCTTACCTCCAGGCCCTAATGAAAAACTGTTTTTT.

This clone came up a few times. The rearrangement joins TRBV21-1 to TRBJ1-1; the table gives TRBD1 as D, unverified against the DNA. TRBV21-1 is deemed a pseudogene. This CDR3 comprises 15 residues. The CDR3 DNA sequence: TGTGCCAGCAGCAAACGGACAGACTTGAACACTGAAGCTTTCTTT. This codes for CASSKRTDLNTEAFF.

The rearrangement links TRBV4-1 to TRBJ1-2; tentative D call: TRBD1 (6 bases). The V gene lost 4 bases and the J gene lost 8 bases, with 20 bases spanning the gap. Germline CDR1 is MGHRA and CDR2 is YSYEKL. This CDR3 has 15 residues. This CDR3 is CASSRPGTTRGGYTF. The CDR3 nucleotides read TGCGCCAGCAGCCGGCCAGGGACAACTAGAGGAGGCTACACCTTC.

V and J are TRBV4-2 and TRBJ2-1, with TRBD2 identical over 9 bases. The CDR3 spans 16 residues. Germline V CDR1 and CDR2: LGHNA, YNFKEQ. J lost 6 bases, V lost 0 bases, and 6 bases had no gene match. The CDR3 spells CASSQDVRGGRNEQFF. The DNA of the CDR3 is TGTGCCAGCAGCCAAGATGTGCGGGGGGGCCGCAATGAGCAGTTCTTC.

This clone was detected once. J is TRBJ2-3 and V is TRBV24-1; 15 bases line up with TRBD2. From germline, CDR1 is KGHDR and CDR2 SFDVKD. This CDR3 has 17 residues. V was pared by 3 bases and J by 3 bases, with 3 bases of the junction left unmatched. The CDR3 spells CATSDPGLAGGTDTQYF. The CDR3 DNA reads TGTGCCACCAGTGATCCCGGACTAGCGGGGGGGACAGATACGCAGTATTTT.

The J gene is TRBJ1-4, the V gene TRBV2; 7 nucleotides match TRBD1. The germline V gene encodes CDR1 SNHLY and CDR2 FYNNEI. The CDR3 sequence is 14 residues long. The trim removed 7 bases at V and 5 bases at J, leaving 7 bases unmatched. The CDR3 here is CASKTGTANEKLFF. The CDR3, as DNA: TGTGCCAGCAAAACAGGGACAGCCAATGAAAAACTGTTTTTT.

V and J are TRBV27 and TRBJ1-2; 8 bases line up with TRBD1. Germline assignment: CDR1 MNHEY and CDR2 SMNVEV (reference sequence). This CDR3 is 12 amino acids long. Trimming cost V 5 bases and J 6 bases; bases outside gene matches: 2. The CDR3 nucleotides are TGTGCCAGCAGTATGACAGGGGATGGCTACACCTTC. Translation: CASSMTGDGYTF.

In its sample, this clone was seen once. The chain joins TRBV5-1 to TRBJ2-3; 11 nucleotides match TRBD2. Germline values: CDR1 SGHRS, CDR2 YFSETQ. This CDR3 spans 17 amino acids. Trimming cost V 2 bases and J 1 base; bases outside gene matches: 6. DNA of the CDR3: TGCGCCAGCAGCTTAGCGATTAGCGGGGGGGGCACAGATACGCAGTATTTT. This gives the protein CASSLAISGGGTDTQYF. Together with reference TRBV5-1 and TRBJ2-3, the CDR3 gives the full variable domain: KAGVTQTPRYLIKTRGQQVTLSCSPISGHRSVSWYQQTPGQGLQFLFEYFSETQRNKGNFPGRFSGRQFSNSRSEMNVSTLELGDSALYLCASSLAISGGGTDTQYFGPGTRLTVL.

CDR3 sequence reads: CASISNRGNGQPQHF. The DNA for the CDR3 is TGTGCCAGCATTAGCAACAGGGGAAATGGTCAGCCCCAGCATTTT. The chain couples TRBV6-6 to TRBJ1-5, with 7 bases lining up with TRBD1. With 7 bases clipped from V and 6 bases from J, the junction kept 12 bases outside the gene matches. The CDR3 covers 15 residues. Germline assignment: CDR1 MNHNY and CDR2 SVGAGI (reference sequence).

This chain links TRBV5-1 with TRBJ2-1, with TRBD2 matching 9 bases. The CDR3 is 14 amino acids. The ends lost 0 bases at V and 9 bases at J; junction bases unmatched: 4. CDR1 and CDR2 (germline): SGHRS, YFSETQ. CDR3 protein: CASSLGTSAGEQFF. DNA of the CDR3: TGCGCCAGCAGCTTGGGGACTAGCGCTGGTGAGCAGTTCTTC.

The V gene is TRBV18, the J gene TRBJ2-7; no firm D call. Germline assignment: CDR1 KGHSH and CDR2 LQKENI. V was trimmed by 0 bases and J by 7 bases, leaving 10 bases between them. The length of the CDR3 is 13 residues. CDR3 sequence reads: CASSPPAPGEQYF. The CDR3 coding sequence is TGTGCCAGCTCACCACCGGCTCCCGGGGAGCAGTACTTC.

The J gene is TRBJ1-3, the V gene TRBV30; weak D call: TRBD1 (5 bases). This CDR3 is built from 13 residues. Germline values: CDR1 GTSNPN, CDR2 SVGIG (reference sequence). V lost 4 bases, J lost 1 base, and 8 bases lay in between. CDR3 coding DNA: TGTGCCTGGACTAGGGGTTCTGGAAACACCATATATTTT. Encoded protein: CAWTRGSGNTIYF.

The chain joins TRBV6-5 to TRBJ2-3; maybe TRBD2 (6 bases). Between the trimmed V and J ends, which lost 6 bases and 6 bases, there was a span of 19 bases. The CDR3 totals 15 residues. The germline CDR1 and CDR2 sequences are MNHEY and SVGAGI. The CDR3 bases are TGTGCCAGCAGCCCGCTCAGGGAGGTCCCGGATACGCAGTATTTT. Protein product: CASSPLREVPDTQYF.

This clone is a singleton in its sample. This rearrangement joins TRBV7-3 to TRBJ1-3, with 7 bases aligning to TRBD1. The J segment lost 2 bases and the V segment lost 4 bases, leaving 5 bases of the junction unmatched. Germline V gene sequence: CDR1 SGHTA, CDR2 FQGTGA. The CDR3 contains 15 residues. CDR3 bases: TGTGCCAGCAGCTCCTCGACAGGGCCTGGAAACACCATATATTTT. This encodes CASSSSTGPGNTIYF.

The chain is built from TRBV27 and TRBJ2-1, with a possible D match to TRBD2 (6 bases). CDR3 length: 16 amino acids. CDR1 is MNHEY and CDR2 is SMNVEV in the germline V gene (reference sequence). Trimming took 2 bases from V and 0 from J, leaving 11 bases between them. CDR3 DNA sequence: TGTGCCAGCAGTTTAGTATACGGGGGCTCCTACAATGAGCAGTTCTTC. This sequence encodes CASSLVYGGSYNEQFF.

The chain uses TRBV7-2 and TRBJ2-3; 14 bases agree with TRBD2. Trimming at V came to 5 bases and at J to 0 bases, leaving 7 bases not matched to a gene. Germline loops: CDR1 SGHTA, CDR2 FQGNSA. There are 18 residues in the CDR3. The CDR3 spells CASSPRTSGGPSTDTQYF. CDR3 in DNA: TGTGCCAGCAGCCCGCGGACTAGCGGGGGGCCTAGCACAGATACGCAGTATTTT.

The V and J genes are TRBV10-2 and TRBJ2-7; 9 bases map to TRBD1. V lost 3 bases, J lost 1 base, and 4 bases stayed unmatched. Germline-derived CDR1 and CDR2 are WSHSY and SAAADI. This CDR3 contains 15 residues. The CDR3 coding sequence is TGCGCCAGCAGTGATGGGACAGGGAGTTCCTACGAGCAGTACTTC. It encodes CASSDGTGSSYEQYF.